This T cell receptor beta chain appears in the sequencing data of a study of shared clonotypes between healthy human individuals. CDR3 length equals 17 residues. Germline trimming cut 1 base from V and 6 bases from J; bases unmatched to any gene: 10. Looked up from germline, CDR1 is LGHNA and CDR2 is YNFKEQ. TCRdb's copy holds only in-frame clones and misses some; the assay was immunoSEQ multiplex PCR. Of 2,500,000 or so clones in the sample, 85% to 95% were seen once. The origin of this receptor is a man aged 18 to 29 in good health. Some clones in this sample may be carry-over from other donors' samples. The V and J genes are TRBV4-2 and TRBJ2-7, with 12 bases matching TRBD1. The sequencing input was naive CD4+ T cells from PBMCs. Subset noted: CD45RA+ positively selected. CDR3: CASSQAFRGTGGGEQYF. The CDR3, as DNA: TGTGCCAGCAGCCAAGCGTTTAGGGGGACAGGGGGCGGCGAGCAGTACTTC.